A single sample gave rise to the 6 T cell receptor beta chains below, sequenced in a study of T cells in Graves' hyperthyroidism and ophthalmopathy. Amplified TCR beta CDR3 regions derived from RNA transcripts. TCR CDR3 underwent first-round RT-PCR with the HTBI primer set. TCRdb analysed the multiplex PCR reads with MiXCR anew, one entry per CDR3 protein. The sample carries about 400,000 distinct CDR3 sequences, less than 20% recorded once. The sequenced sample consisted of blood. The receptors derive from a woman between 18 and 29 years old with Graves' hyperthyroidism.

This clonotype was seen only a few times. The CDR3 is CASSRPGQGFENIQYF. DNA of the CDR3: TGTGCCAGCAGCCGCCCGGGACAGGGCTTTGAAAACATTCAGTACTTC. The rearrangement uses TRBV5-5 and TRBJ2-4, with TRBD1 identical over 9 bases. The CDR3 sequence is 16 residues long. Germline lookup yields CDR1 SGHKS and CDR2 YYEKEE (reference sequence). Trimming at V came to 4 bases and at J to 5 bases, leaving 10 bases not matched to a gene.

This chain joins TRBV19 and TRBJ2-1, with 16 bases that match TRBD2. The V and J ends lost 8 bases and 8 bases, in that order; junction bases with no gene match: 3. The CDR3 sequence is 14 residues long. Germline values: CDR1 LNHDA, CDR2 SQIVND (reference sequence). This CDR3 reads CASGTSGGADEQFF. The CDR3 DNA follows: TGTGCCAGTGGGACTAGCGGGGGGGCAGATGAGCAGTTCTTC.

The genes are TRBV2 and TRBJ1-4; maybe TRBD1 (5 bases). There are 13 residues in the CDR3. In germline, CDR1 is SNHLY, CDR2 FYNNEI. Trimming shortened V by 8 bases and J by 8 bases, and 15 bases separated the two germline ends. CDR3 nucleotides: TGTGCCAGCCGCGGGGACCTCCGAGAAAAACTGTTTTTT. Residues: CASRGDLREKLFF.

In this sample, this clonotype turned up a few times. The chain has TRBV7-2 and TRBJ2-3, with 7 bases lining up with TRBD2. The CDR3 covers 17 residues. CDR1 SGHTA and CDR2 FQGNSA come from the germline V gene. Trimming took 4 bases from V and 2 from J; bases not matched to a gene: 12. The CDR3, as DNA: TGTGCCAGCAGCTCGAGTCTTGGCGGGGGACTCACAGATACGCAGTATTTT. This encodes CASSSSLGGGLTDTQYF.

This clonotype was recorded a few times. V and J are TRBV5-6 and TRBJ2-7; possibly TRBD2 for D (6 bases). V lost 6 bases, J lost 0 bases, and 16 bases lay in between. The CDR3 totals 15 residues. Germline assignment: CDR1 SGHDT and CDR2 YYEEEE. The DNA for the CDR3 is TGTGCCAGCACCTCCGGGGAGGCGAGCTCCTACGAGCAGTACTTC. Residues: CASTSGEASSYEQYF.

This clonotype was found many times. This chain connects TRBV5-1 to TRBJ2-1, with D possibly TRBD1 on 5 matching bases. The V gene lost 3 bases and the J gene lost 0 bases, with 10 bases spanning the gap. From germline, CDR1 is SGHRS and CDR2 YFSETQ. The length of the CDR3 is 15 residues. CDR3 nucleotides: TGCGCCAGCAGCTGGGGCCAGGGCTCCTACAATGAGCAGTTCTTC. Translation: CASSWGQGSYNEQFF.